The 19 T cell receptor beta chains presented below share a single source sample, sequenced in a study of blood T cell repertoires in COVID-19. This table comes from immunoSEQ multiplex PCR, and its TCRdb copy is limited to in-frame clones, with some not included. The repertoire consists of 200,000 to 250,000 clones, with roughly 94% occurring once and the leading ten covering around 1.2%. The material sequenced was peripheral blood. The source of these receptors is a man aged 30-40 years with acute or convalescent COVID-19.

This chain's CDR3 is CASSPGREETQYF. CDR3 DNA sequence: TGTGCCAGCAGTCCCGGCAGGGAAGAGACCCAGTACTTC. The chain uses TRBV6-5 and TRBJ2-5, with D possibly being TRBD1 (5 bases). Deletions cut 5 bases from V and 3 bases from J, with 10 bases between. The CDR3 spans 13 residues. Germline CDR1 and CDR2: MNHEY and SVGAGI.

The CDR3 protein is CASSLVSGNTEAFF. As DNA, the CDR3 is TGTGCCAGCAGCTTAGTTAGCGGGAACACTGAAGCTTTCTTT. The chain recombines TRBV7-2 with TRBJ1-1; D remains ambiguous. Germline V lookup: CDR1 SGHTA, CDR2 FQGNSA. This CDR3 region has 14 residues. With 1 base removed from V and 1 base from J, the gap between germline ends came to 7 bases.

The sample holds many counts of this clone. This chain uses TRBV5-1 with TRBJ1-2; D gene ambiguous. Per the germline V gene, CDR1 is SGHRS and CDR2 is YFSETQ. This CDR3 has 13 residues. V lost 0 bases and J 4 bases, leaving 7 bases between the germline ends. CDR3 nucleotide sequence: TGCGCCAGCAGCTTGGAAAGCCTCTATGGCTACACCTTC. As protein: CASSLESLYGYTF.

This clone occurred a few times. CDR3 sequence (DNA): TGTGCCAGCAGCCTCGTCCGAACGGGGGAGCAGTACTTC. The encoded protein is CASSLVRTGEQYF. The V gene is TRBV14, the J gene TRBJ2-7; D may be TRBD2 (5 bases). Trimming left V 4 bases short and J 7 bases short, with 14 bases between. Per germline, CDR1 SGHDN and CDR2 FVKESK. The CDR3 contains 13 residues.

This chain joins TRBV6-5 and TRBJ1-2; maybe TRBD1 (6 bases). The CDR3 totals 14 residues. Trimming removed 7 bases at V and 3 bases at J, with 15 bases between. Germline CDR1 MNHEY, CDR2 SVGAGI. Here the CDR3 DNA reads TGTGCCAGCAAAGTAATAGGGGGAGACTATGGCTACACCTTC. Its protein product is CASKVIGGDYGYTF.

The chain joins TRBV5-1 to TRBJ1-1, with D unresolved. The CDR3 is made up of 14 amino acids. V was pared by 4 bases and J by 5 bases, with 15 bases between. Germline loops: CDR1 SGHRS, CDR2 YFSETQ. CDR3 residues: CASSLYSLTTEAFF. The CDR3 nucleotides read TGCGCCAGCAGCCTTTACTCCCTGACAACTGAAGCTTTCTTT.

V gene TRBV21-1 combines with J gene TRBJ2-1; TRBD1 is the table's D call and was not checked against the DNA. TRBV21-1 is a pseudogene segment. The CDR3 loop spans 17 amino acids. The CDR3 DNA reads as TGTGCCAGCAGCGAAAAATTGGTGGGGCAATCCTACAATGAGCAGTTCTTC. It yields the protein CASSEKLVGQSYNEQFF.

V gene TRBV7-9 combines with J gene TRBJ1-2, with 10 bases that match TRBD1. V was clipped by 1 base and J by 5 bases; unmatched bases: 7. Germline V gene sequence: CDR1 SEHNR, CDR2 FQNEAQ (reference sequence). This CDR3 region has 16 residues. The CDR3: CASSLVPADRGYGYTF. CDR3 sequence (DNA): TGTGCCAGCAGCTTAGTGCCTGCGGACAGGGGGTATGGCTACACCTTC.

The chain couples TRBV5-1 to TRBJ1-2; D is unclear. CDR3 length equals 15 residues. V lost 0 bases to trimming and J lost 1 base, with 10 bases between them. Germline V gene lookup returns CDR1 SGHRS and CDR2 YFSETQ. CDR3 bases: TGCGCCAGCAGCTTGGCCCGGGATAATAACTATGGCTACACCTTC. Its protein product is CASSLARDNNYGYTF.

In its sample, this clone was seen a few times. This rearrangement joins TRBV4-1 to TRBJ2-3; 8 bases map to TRBD2. Losses at the gene ends were 0 bases for V and 3 bases for J; bases not matched to a gene: 8. Germline lookup yields CDR1 MGHRA and CDR2 YSYEKL. The CDR3 runs 17 residues. The CDR3 protein is CASSQERAAGETDTQYF. CDR3 bases: TGCGCCAGCAGCCAAGAGAGGGCAGCGGGAGAGACAGATACGCAGTATTTT.

The genes are TRBV2 and TRBJ2-7; 9 bases agree with TRBD1. Trimming took 7 bases from V and 4 from J; bases not matched to a gene: 11. There are 15 residues in the CDR3. Germline CDR1 reads SNHLY; CDR2 reads FYNNEI. Here the CDR3 reads CASNQQGAGMYEQYF. The CDR3 nucleotides are TGTGCCAGCAATCAACAGGGGGCTGGAATGTACGAGCAGTACTTC. Supplemented by reference TRBV2 and TRBJ2-7, the full variable domain reads EPEVTQTPSHQVTQMGQEVILRCVPISNHLYFYWYRQILGQKVEFLVSFYNNEISEKSEIFDDQFSVERPDGSNFTLKIRSTKLEDSAMYFCASNQQGAGMYEQYFGPGTRLTVT.

The V call is TRBV6-4, the J call TRBJ2-2; 7 bases align to TRBD1. The CDR3 is 14 amino acids. The trim removed 6 bases at V and 5 bases at J, leaving 6 bases unmatched. Germline V gene sequence: CDR1 MRHNA, CDR2 SNTAGT. CDR3 region: CASSTLQGTGELFF. CDR3 nucleotides: TGTGCCAGCAGCACCCTACAGGGGACCGGGGAGCTGTTTTTT.

This clone was seen only a few times. The chain joins TRBV6-5 to TRBJ2-2; D gene ambiguous. Trimming removed 4 bases at V and 6 bases at J, with 9 bases between. The germline V gene encodes CDR1 MNHEY and CDR2 SVGAGI. The CDR3 contains 13 residues. This chain's CDR3 is CASSWSGSGELFF. The CDR3 nucleotides read TGTGCCAGCAGTTGGAGTGGTTCCGGGGAGCTGTTTTTT.

V and J are TRBV25-1 and TRBJ2-7; tentative D call: TRBD1 (6 bases). The CDR3 covers 15 residues. Germline V gene sequence: CDR1 MGHDK, CDR2 SYGVNS. The V end lost 1 base, the J end lost 4 bases, and 14 bases lay between the germline ends. This CDR3 reads CASSEWGPACYEQYF. Written as DNA, the CDR3 is TGTGCCAGCAGTGAATGGGGGCCAGCCTGTTACGAGCAGTACTTC.

The chain carries TRBV10-2 and TRBJ2-1; a possible D gene is TRBD1 (6 bases). Germline CDR1 reads WSHSY; CDR2 reads SAAADI. This CDR3 has 15 amino acids. V was pared by 11 bases and J by 1 base, with 18 bases between. The CDR3 DNA sequence: TGCGCCGGATTAGACAGGCTCGTTTCCTACAATGAGCAGTTCTTC. Translating it yields CAGLDRLVSYNEQFF.

The gene calls are TRBV6-5 and TRBJ1-2; possibly TRBD1 for D (5 bases). CDR1 is MNHEY and CDR2 is SVGAGI in the germline V gene. The V gene lost 4 bases and the J gene lost 8 bases, with 20 bases spanning the gap. This CDR3 spans 15 amino acids. The CDR3 DNA reads TGTGCCAGCAGTTTTCACAGGTTAATACCGGAGGGCTACACCTTC. It specifies CASSFHRLIPEGYTF.

V usage is TRBV28 and J usage is TRBJ1-1; TRBD1 is a possible D gene (5 bases). Trimming stripped 1 base from V and 10 bases from J, with 13 bases between. The CDR3 has 13 amino acids. The germline gives CDR1 MDHEN, CDR2 SYDVKM. The CDR3 region has the DNA TGTGCCAGCAGTTTATTGGGGGGAATAGCAGCTTTCTTT. This translates into CASSLLGGIAAFF.

The V and J genes are TRBV24-1 and TRBJ2-7; a possible D gene is TRBD2 (6 bases). V was shortened by 4 bases and J by 9 bases, with 21 bases between the two germline ends. CDR1 and CDR2 (germline): KGHDR, SFDVKD. CDR3 length equals 15 residues. Written as DNA, the CDR3 is TGTGCCACCAGTGACCCGACTAGAGGTGACTTGGTGCAGTACTTC. This gives the protein CATSDPTRGDLVQYF.

This chain uses TRBV5-8 with TRBJ2-5, with no clear D. V dropped 4 bases and J dropped 0 bases, with 13 bases sitting between them. The CDR3 consists of 15 residues. Germline V gives CDR1 SGHTS, CDR2 YDEGEE. CDR3 DNA sequence: TGTGCCAGCAGCCCACCGCTAGAGAACCAAGAGACCCAGTACTTC. This gives the protein CASSPPLENQETQYF.